This T cell receptor (beta chain) derives from a study of T cell responses to AZD1222 COVID-19 vaccine. This table comes from immunoSEQ multiplex PCR, and its TCRdb copy is limited to in-frame clones, with some not included. The data hold 95,000 to 150,000 clones, with approximately 86% observed a single time. V lost 1 base, J lost 6 bases, and 9 bases lay in between. The CDR3 extends over 13 amino acids. General study points: Spike was spanned by vaccine-associated CD4 TCRs, which were dominant at 160-218 and 743-854.

As for this clone: The target antigen is unknown.

The specimen comprised peripheral blood, sampled on day 0 of AZD1222 vaccination. The chain is built from TRBV12-3 or TRBV12-4 and TRBJ1-1; D is possibly TRBD1 (5 bases). The TCR was taken from an adult in good health. CDR3: CASSLGGVAEAFF. The DNA of the CDR3 is TGTGCCAGCAGTTTAGGAGGGGTTGCTGAAGCTTTCTTT.